Listed below are T cell receptor beta chains from one sample, sequenced in a study of read filtering for tumor transcriptome and immune sequencing. TCRdb re-analysed the reads in MiXCR, keeping a single row per CDR3 protein. The repertoire consists of tens of thousands of distinct CDR3 sequences, with 15% to 25% occurring once and the leading ten covering more than 13%. Sequenced material: a population of CD138-negative cells sorted from bone marrow. The origin of the receptors is a donor at least 40 years old with multiple myeloma. Each CDR3 is given with its conserved first and last residue.

j_gene: TRBJ1-2; v_gene: TRBV27; CDR3aa: CASSLTPHLGLTYGYTF
j_gene: TRBJ2-1; v_gene: TRBV20-1; CDR3aa: CSASGGPPYNEQFF
j_gene: TRBJ1-1; v_gene: TRBV3-1; CDR3aa: CASSPPGGRNAEAFF
j_gene: TRBJ1-1; v_gene: TRBV12-5; CDR3aa: CASGLVLGATGTEAFF
j_gene: TRBJ2-3; v_gene: TRBV9; CDR3aa: CASSVLAGGGDTQYF
j_gene: TRBJ2-3; v_gene: TRBV20-1; CDR3aa: CSPNRDTDTQYF
j_gene: TRBJ2-3; v_gene: TRBV5-4; CDR3aa: CASSFLGLAADTQYF
j_gene: TRBJ2-7; v_gene: TRBV20-1; CDR3aa: CSAREETRREQYF
j_gene: TRBJ2-7; v_gene: TRBV20-1; CDR3aa: CSASPPVGSEQYF
j_gene: TRBJ2-3; v_gene: TRBV4-2; CDR3aa: CASSPASANTDTQYF
j_gene: TRBJ2-7; v_gene: TRBV29-1; CDR3aa: CSVEDPGPGSYEQYF
j_gene: TRBJ1-4; v_gene: TRBV24-1; CDR3aa: CATSDSGEKLFF
j_gene: TRBJ2-1; v_gene: TRBV12-3/TRBV12-4; CDR3aa: CASSLERGPEQFF
j_gene: TRBJ2-6; v_gene: TRBV7-7; CDR3aa: CASSLNTGANVLTF
j_gene: TRBJ2-7; v_gene: TRBV12-3/TRBV12-4; CDR3aa: CASSLQVYEQYF
j_gene: TRBJ2-1; v_gene: TRBV24-1; CDR3aa: CATQEGTGGQFF
j_gene: TRBJ2-5; v_gene: TRBV15; CDR3aa: CATSLGQSTGETQYF
j_gene: TRBJ2-3; v_gene: TRBV11-2; CDR3aa: CASSLADRVSDTQYF
j_gene: TRBJ1-1; v_gene: TRBV6-1; CDR3aa: CASSEWREVRTEAFF
j_gene: TRBJ2-7; v_gene: TRBV20-1; CDR3aa: CSARDPASGAYEQYF
j_gene: TRBJ1-5; v_gene: TRBV18; CDR3aa: CASTRTGFNSNQPQHF
j_gene: TRBJ1-4; v_gene: TRBV6-6; CDR3aa: CASSPGGLAEKLFF
j_gene: TRBJ1-1; v_gene: TRBV9; CDR3aa: CASSPRTAGNTEAFF
j_gene: TRBJ2-3; v_gene: TRBV7-3; CDR3aa: CASSRGLSTDTQYF
j_gene: TRBJ2-2; v_gene: TRBV11-2; CDR3aa: CASSPTRRTGELFF
j_gene: TRBJ2-3; v_gene: TRBV20-1; CDR3aa: CSALTARRGGVFNLDTQYF
j_gene: TRBJ2-1; v_gene: TRBV7-8; CDR3aa: CASSLVLTSVSSYNEQFF
j_gene: TRBJ2-3; v_gene: TRBV7-9; CDR3aa: CASSRGDTQYF
j_gene: TRBJ2-2; v_gene: TRBV20-1; CDR3aa: CSATGQINTGELFF
j_gene: TRBJ2-2; v_gene: TRBV3-1; CDR3aa: CASSGGIGELFF
j_gene: TRBJ2-3; v_gene: TRBV3-1; CDR3aa: CASSQVGVSADTQYF
j_gene: TRBJ2-1; v_gene: TRBV20-1; CDR3aa: CSARDWRTSENEQFF
j_gene: TRBJ1-5; v_gene: TRBV28; CDR3aa: CASSIAGVYQPQHF
j_gene: TRBJ1-2; v_gene: TRBV29-1; CDR3aa: CSVVGKNYGYTF
j_gene: TRBJ2-7; v_gene: TRBV6-1; CDR3aa: CASSAPAWVSYEQHF
j_gene: TRBJ2-7; v_gene: TRBV20-1; CDR3aa: CSAGEARGPGEQYF
j_gene: TRBJ1-5; v_gene: TRBV7-2; CDR3aa: CASSWESNQPQHF
j_gene: TRBJ2-2; v_gene: TRBV11-1; CDR3aa: CASSRNRGPGELFF
j_gene: TRBJ2-1; v_gene: TRBV24-1; CDR3aa: CTTSDLTGGASEQFF
j_gene: TRBJ2-5; v_gene: TRBV20-1; CDR3aa: CSASIQGVTKTQYF
j_gene: TRBJ2-2; v_gene: TRBV9; CDR3aa: CASQVGGSTGELFF
j_gene: TRBJ2-3; v_gene: TRBV12-3/TRBV12-4; CDR3aa: CASSLGLDTQYF